These 13 T cell receptor beta chains were sequenced from one sample in a study of identifying expanded T cells in peripheral blood. Using immunoSEQ multiplex PCR, the repertoire was profiled, and TCRdb retains in-frame clones only, with some absent. The data show 130,000 or so clones, approximately 88% seen once. Sequences were obtained from blood. Receptors originate from a person between 18 and 75 years old in good health.

The J gene is TRBJ1-2, the V gene TRBV12-5; weak D call: TRBD1 (5 bases). The V gene's germline CDR1 is LGHNT and CDR2 FRNRAP. CDR3 length equals 14 residues. V was pared by 6 bases and J by 4 bases, with 15 bases between. DNA of the CDR3: TGTGCTAGTGGCGCCGGGACGGGATCCTATGGCTACACCTTC. Its translation is CASGAGTGSYGYTF.

This chain links TRBV19 with TRBJ1-6; D might be TRBD1 (5 bases). V lost 4 bases, J lost 0 bases, and 16 bases lay in between. There are 18 residues in the CDR3. Germline V CDR1 and CDR2: LNHDA, SQIVND (reference sequence). The CDR3 DNA sequence: TGTGCCAGTAGTAGTCGACAGCTCTTCAGCTCCTATAATTCACCCCTCCACTTT. Protein sequence: CASSSRQLFSSYNSPLHF.

V usage is TRBV27 and J usage is TRBJ2-2; possibly TRBD2 for D (6 bases). CDR1 is MNHEY, CDR2 SMNVEV, per germline (reference sequence). The CDR3 extends over 12 amino acids. Deletions cut 3 bases from V and 7 bases from J, with 6 bases between. CDR3: CASSFGSGELFF. The CDR3, as DNA: TGTGCCAGCAGTTTCGGGAGCGGGGAGCTGTTTTTT.

V is TRBV9 and J is TRBJ2-1; D remains ambiguous. The V end lost 4 bases, the J end lost 6 bases, and 14 bases lay between the germline ends. Germline V gives CDR1 SGDLS, CDR2 YYNGEE. The CDR3 extends over 14 amino acids. This CDR3 is CASSPPSQLNEQFF. The CDR3 DNA reads as TGTGCCAGCAGCCCACCTAGTCAGCTCAATGAGCAGTTCTTC. The whole variable domain, filled in from reference TRBV9 and TRBJ2-1, reads DSGVTQTPKHLITATGQRVTLRCSPRSGDLSVYWYQQSLDQGLQFLIQYYNGEERAKGNILERFSAQQFPDLHSELNLSSLELGDSALYFCASSPPSQLNEQFFGPGTRLTVL.

This clone was detected only a few times. This chain connects TRBV19 to TRBJ1-6; D is possibly TRBD1 (5 bases). Germline CDR1 and CDR2: LNHDA and SQIVND (reference sequence). V was shortened by 5 bases and J by 9 bases, with 17 bases between the two germline ends. This CDR3 has 15 amino acids. This chain's CDR3 is CASSASWGTGSPLHF. CDR3 DNA sequence: TGTGCCAGTAGTGCCTCATGGGGGACGGGTTCACCCCTCCACTTT.

This chain links TRBV7-2 with TRBJ1-2; tentatively, D is TRBD1 (5 bases). The ends were cut back, 5 bases at V and 7 bases at J, with 17 bases in the middle. From germline, CDR1 is SGHTA and CDR2 FQGNSA. The CDR3 consists of 14 residues. The CDR3 is CASSTRGREGGYTF. Written as DNA, the CDR3 is TGTGCCAGCAGCACGAGGGGCAGGGAGGGTGGCTACACCTTC.

The chain couples TRBV5-1 to TRBJ2-2; 7 nucleotides match TRBD1. This CDR3 region has 14 residues. CDR1 SGHRS and CDR2 YFSETQ come from the germline V gene. The ends lost 6 bases at V and 7 bases at J; junction bases unmatched: 9. The CDR3 nucleotides read TGCGCCAGCAAGATGACAGGGTCTGTCGGGGAGCTGTTTTTT. Its protein is CASKMTGSVGELFF.

The genes are TRBV7-2 and TRBJ1-2; D unresolved. Germline V gene sequence: CDR1 SGHTA, CDR2 FQGNSA. Trimming took off 1 base at V and 8 bases at J, with 14 bases between the two ends. The CDR3 loop spans 14 amino acids. The CDR3 loop reads CASSLVRGTEGYTF. As DNA, the CDR3 is TGTGCCAGCAGCTTAGTCCGGGGAACGGAGGGCTACACCTTC. Filled out from reference TRBV7-2 and TRBJ1-2, the complete variable domain reads GAGVSQSPSNKVTEKGKDVELRCDPISGHTALYWYRQSLGQGLEFLIYFQGNSAPDKSGLPSDRFSAERTGGSVSTLTIQRTQQEDSAVYLCASSLVRGTEGYTFGSGTRLTVV.

This sequence joins TRBV18 and TRBJ2-5; D is unclear. Between the trimmed V and J ends, which lost 2 bases and 5 bases, there was a span of 12 bases. The germline V gene encodes CDR1 KGHSH and CDR2 LQKENI. The CDR3 is 14 amino acids. This chain's CDR3 is CASSPKGLGETQYF. The CDR3 coding sequence is TGTGCCAGCTCACCAAAGGGATTAGGCGAGACCCAGTACTTC.

This clone is termed medium-sized (0.01 to 0.1%). The CDR3 DNA reads TGTGCCAGCAGTGAAGCTGGACCCTACTACAGCTACACCTTC. It specifies CASSEAGPYYSYTF. The gene calls are TRBV25-1 and TRBJ1-2; D is unresolved. Trimming stripped 2 bases from V and 9 bases from J, with 16 bases between. This CDR3 contains 14 residues. Germline V lookup: CDR1 MGHDK, CDR2 SYGVNS.

On this clone itself: The same CDR3 can be traced to other DNA sequences in this sample. For the CDR3, the DNA is TGCGCCAGCAGCCGAGACACTGAAGCTTTCTTT. Protein sequence: CASSRDTEAFF. The chain carries TRBV4-1 and TRBJ1-1, with D unclear. Looked up from germline, CDR1 is MGHRA and CDR2 is YSYEKL. The CDR3 spans 11 residues. V dropped 4 bases and J dropped 3 bases, with 3 bases sitting between them.

The rearrangement uses TRBV18 and TRBJ1-6; D not resolved. V was pared by 3 bases and J by 0 bases, with 9 bases between. Germline values: CDR1 KGHSH, CDR2 LQKENI. This CDR3 is 16 amino acids long. The CDR3 reads CASSPWVSSYNSPLHF. Here the CDR3 DNA reads TGTGCCAGCTCACCTTGGGTGAGCTCCTATAATTCACCCCTCCACTTT.

The CDR3 region has the DNA TGCGCCAGCAGCCAAGAAGGACGGACTTACACCGGGGAGCTGTTTTTT. Amino acids: CASSQEGRTYTGELFF. This chain joins TRBV4-1 and TRBJ2-2, with D possibly being TRBD2 (5 bases). Trimming took 0 bases from V and 3 from J, leaving 11 bases between them. Germline V gene sequence: CDR1 MGHRA, CDR2 YSYEKL. The CDR3 is 16 residues long.